The T cell receptor beta chain under discussion was sequenced for a study of blood T cells in healthy people across ages. About the study: With template switching, about one barcoded beta molecule was captured per two T cells. Study results and caveats: Higher diversity, along with more naive CD4+ cells, distinguished long-lived donors from aged donors.

A sample-barcoded 5' primer and a J-beta primer mix were used in a second PCR of roughly 6 to 11 cycles. TCRdb recomputed calls from the 5' RACE reads with MiXCR, one row per CDR3 protein. The data show about 1,800,000 distinct CDR3 sequences, with approximately 30% seen just once and about 8% held by the top ten. The authors drew roughly 9.8 milliliters of peripheral blood from each donor. Regarding this clonotype: No antigen is known for it.

Losses at the gene ends were 5 bases for V and 4 bases for J; bases not matched to a gene: 4. This CDR3 spans 13 amino acids. CDR1 is GTSNPN, CDR2 SVGIG, per germline (reference sequence). The sample comprised blood. This clonotype originated in a young woman in good health. The chain uses TRBV30 and TRBJ1-4, with 7 bases lining up with TRBD1. CDR3 protein: CAWGDRVNEKLFF. Written as DNA, the CDR3 is TGTGCCTGGGGAGACAGGGTTAATGAAAAACTGTTTTTT. The whole variable domain, remainder taken from reference TRBV30 and TRBJ1-4, is SQTIHQWPATLVQPVGSPLSLECTVEGTSNPNLYWYRQAAGRGLQLLFYSVGIGQISSEVPQNLSASRPQDRQFILSSKKLLLSDSGFYLCAWGDRVNEKLFFGSGTQLSVL.